The clone carrying this T cell receptor beta chain was counted ten times or more. Its antigen remains unidentified. The record originates from a study of regulatory T cells in long-lasting Graves disease. Overall study findings and caveats: Between persistent patients, thousands of public clonotypes were shared, exceeding the approximately 990 shared between new patients. TRBV28, TRBJ1-2 and TRBJ2-5 emerged as the favored segments in persistent disease.

Time point here: newly diagnosed GD, antithyroid drugs for less than 3 months. RNA extracted from PBMCs served as the sequencing template. According to the study, TCR beta libraries were built with iRepertoire HTBI primers and CDR3-region Arm-PCR. TCRdb recomputed calls from the multiplex PCR reads with MiXCR, one row per CDR3 protein. In the table there are over 350,000 distinct CDR3 sequences, 14% of which are singletons. V shed 5 bases and J shed 1 base, with 13 bases lying between them. This CDR3 is 14 amino acids long. Looked up from germline, CDR1 is DFQATT and CDR2 is SNEGSKA (reference sequence). This sample also belongs to another study, concerning T cells in Graves' hyperthyroidism and ophthalmopathy. That investigation notes: The HTBI set primed first-round TCR CDR3 RT-PCR. Ophthalmopathy, which appeared later, was predicted by the model a median around 6 months before onset.

The starting material was peripheral blood mononuclear cells (PBMCs), obtained at new diagnosis, from a patient treated with antithyroid drugs. The chain has TRBV20-1 and TRBJ2-3; the D call may be TRBD1 or TRBD2 (6 bases each). This TCR was sampled from a woman aged 45-60 years with Graves disease. CDR3 region: CSAPQGGGTDTQYF. The DNA for the CDR3 is TGCAGTGCTCCACAGGGAGGAGGCACAGATACGCAGTATTTT.